This TCR beta chain originates from a study of beta chain features in type 1 diabetes (dated by TCRdb to the late 2010s). At the level of the whole study: Mean age, gender distribution, total cell number and subset yield did not differ between patients and healthy donors. Regulatory and stem cell-like memory subsets were isolated from only 8 patients and about eight healthy donors, whereas naive and central memory subsets came from all 30 or so donors. A total of about 110,000,000 sorted cells were examined across all samples, and a strong correlation was observed between cell number per subset and RNA yield. In the study, TCRB repertoires of sorted circulating CD4+ T cell subsets from recently diagnosed type 1 diabetes patients were compared with those of matched healthy donors. Beyond this particular receptor, the publication reports: HLA sub-analyses involved small numbers of individuals, so any influence of HLA type on TCRB rearrangement remained unresolved. Fewer insertions and more nucleotide deletions at VDJ recombination sites were observed in patients with type 1 diabetes, implying thymic rearrangement abnormalities. Because cDNA was sequenced instead of genomic DNA, activated cells with high expression could be over-represented, although the groups did not differ in activation or CD3 levels. Shorter templates might have been favored by PCR, but patient and control samples were amplified and corrected together, so both groups would have been affected equally by any skew. Naive, central memory and regulatory TCRB repertoires appeared more similar among patients than among healthy donors. Type 1 diabetes patients showed a moderate but significant shortening of TCRB CDR3 length in all four CD4+ subsets.

From a lookup of the germline V gene, CDR1 and CDR2 are SGHTA and FQGTGA. V has 2 bases trimmed and J has 7 bases trimmed; junction bases matching no gene number 8. The CDR3 starts with the cysteine, ends with the phenylalanine, and has 14 residues. Only CDR3 DNA remains: 42 bases, in frame from the first base. All of the isolated RNA was reverse transcribed with the High Capacity cDNA Reverse Transcription Kit, so expressed TCRB transcripts were sequenced. Naive, central memory and regulatory T cell samples underwent deep immunoSEQ sequencing, averaging approximately 3.5 million total reads per sample. After sorted cells were lysed in RLT buffer, RNA was extracted with DNase-treated RNeasy Micro or Mini kits, with the choice depending on cell number. Each cell subset was processed separately to prevent cross-contamination, with patient and healthy donor samples processed together. The immunoSEQ multiplex PCR was used to amplify TCRB sequences from cDNA, generating 87-bp fragments that spanned the CDR3 region. The amplicons were sequenced using the Illumina HiSeq platform. The authors' pipeline ran thus. PCR bias was computationally corrected using synthetic template baselines, reads within Hamming distance 2 were collapsed, and singletons that could not be merged were discarded. By aligning reads against IMGT, V, D and J genes, CDR3 length, and insertions or deletions at six rearrangement sites were assigned. Within each subset, clonotype counts were normalized to sorted cell number, and only after that were true diversity and Gini coefficients computed with the tcR R package. The overlap coefficient, calculated on TCRB nucleotide sequences, was used to measure repertoire sharing. Out-of-frame TCRB sequences from naive cells were analyzed to stand in for the pre-selection repertoire. TCRdb holds this immuneACCESS table with in-frame rearrangements only. Some clones are missing; in checked studies, unresolved V genes explain under half, and the rest has no known cause. D and trimming come from the DNA, and the V and J calls and clone size come from that table. The sample data list 350,000 or so clones, and around 20% of these were observed just once. The ten largest clonotypes hold about 0.045% of the sample.

This clone appeared a few times. It has no known antigen specificity. Per-base qualities were not stored, and no clone one base away is much larger. From each donor, a single peripheral blood sample of about 120 mL on average was drawn into heparinised tubes. A BD FACSAria II was used to sort naive, central memory, regulatory and stem cell-like memory CD4+ T cells with a panel that included CD45RO, CCR7, CD25, CD127, CD95 and CD27. Every sorted population had a purity above 95%. PBMCs were isolated immediately by Lymphoprep density gradient centrifugation and stained directly without culture. Samples were stained and sorted in pairs, with one healthy donor and one patient per experiment, so that batch effects were minimized.

Sequences were obtained from naive CD4+ T cells from blood. The label giving this sample's cell subset or site can be read as: true naive CD4+ T cells. This TCR was recovered from a woman in her late teens or twenties in good health. In this chain, TRBV7-3 is recombined with TRBJ2-7, with 7 bases aligning to TRBD2. CDR3 reads: CASSLPAPGGEQYF. In nucleotide form, the sequence is TGTGCCAGCAGCTTACCCGCACCCGGGGGGGAGCAGTACTTC.